The T cell receptor (beta chain) under discussion was sequenced for a study of CD8 T cells in Susac syndrome. The sequenced target, TCR beta, came from blood CD8+ and CD4+ T cells. Random hexamers were used to reverse transcribe the RNA input (about 0.5 to 1 ug). The amplification used immunoSEQ multiplex PCR on TCR beta CDR3; it spanned 54 Vbeta and 13 Jbeta. Each CDR3 protein is one row after TCRdb ran MiXCR on the immunoSEQ multiplex PCR reads. Among approximately 75,000 distinct CDR3 sequences listed, more than 85% were seen once. The germline V gene encodes CDR1 MNHEY and CDR2 SMNVEV (reference sequence). V trimming: 7 bases; J trimming: 4 bases; junction bases outside the gene matches: 4. There are 13 residues in the CDR3.

This receptor was obtained from a human donor in good health. Sequenced input: CD8+ T cells from PBMCs. The chain employs TRBV27 and TRBJ2-1, with TRBD1 matching 7 bases. The CDR3 sequence: CASTRDSYNEQFF. In DNA, the CDR3 is TGTGCCAGCACCCGGGACAGTTACAATGAGCAGTTCTTC.